This T cell receptor beta chain comes out of a study of beta chain features in type 1 diabetes. Across the study: The study examined 107,917,701 sorted cells across all samples. Study conclusions and caveats: HLA influence on TCRB rearrangement stayed unresolved here. The study found moderately but significantly shorter TCRB CDR3s in all four CD4+ subsets of Type 1 diabetes patients.

Every isolated RNA sample was fully reverse transcribed, so sequencing captured expressed TCRB transcripts. The protocol was immunoSEQ multiplex PCR, while the TCRdb copy is restricted to in-frame clones and leaves out a portion. The table has around 250,000 clones, 20% to 25% seen once. This clone was picked up a small number of times. Its target is not known. Each of the CD4+ naive, central memory, regulatory and stem cell-like memory populations was sorted via CD45RO/CCR7/CD25/CD127/CD95/CD27. The authors obtained over 95% purity in all sorted populations. Germline V CDR1 and CDR2: GTSNPN, SVGIG (reference sequence). CDR3 length: 14 residues. Trimming removed 0 bases from V and 4 bases from J, with 12 bases in between.

Input material: naive CD4+ T cells from blood. The sequence was collected from a young woman with type 1 diabetes. The chain combines TRBV30 with TRBJ1-2, with D unclear. The chain's CDR3 is CAWSVGGSSYGYTF. In DNA form, the CDR3 reads TGTGCCTGGAGTGTTGGCGGATCTTCCTATGGCTACACCTTC. The variable domain in full, with the rest retrieved from reference TRBV30 and TRBJ1-2, is SQTIHQWPATLVQPVGSPLSLECTVEGTSNPNLYWYRQAAGRGLQLLFYSVGIGQISSEVPQNLSASRPQDRQFILSSKKLLLSDSGFYLCAWSVGGSSYGYTFGSGTRLTVV.